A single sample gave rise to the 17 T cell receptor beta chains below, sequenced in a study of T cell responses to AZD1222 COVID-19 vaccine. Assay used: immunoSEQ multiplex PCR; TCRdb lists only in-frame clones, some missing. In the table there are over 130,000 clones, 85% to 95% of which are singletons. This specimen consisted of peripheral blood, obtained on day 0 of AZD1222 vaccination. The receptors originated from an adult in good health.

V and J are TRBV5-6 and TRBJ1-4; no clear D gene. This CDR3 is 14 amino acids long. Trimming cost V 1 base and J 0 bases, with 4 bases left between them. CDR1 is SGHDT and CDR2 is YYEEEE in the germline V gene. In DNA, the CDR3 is TGTGCCAGCAGCTTGCAGTCAACTAATGAAAAACTGTTTTTT. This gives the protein CASSLQSTNEKLFF.

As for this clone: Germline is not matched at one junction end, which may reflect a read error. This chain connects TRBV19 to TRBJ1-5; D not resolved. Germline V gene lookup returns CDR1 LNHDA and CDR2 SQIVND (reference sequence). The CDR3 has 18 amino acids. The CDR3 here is CASSLDAPRQFINQPQHF. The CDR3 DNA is TGTGCCAGTAGTCTAGACGCCCCGCGGCAGTTCATTAATCAGCCCCAGCATTTT. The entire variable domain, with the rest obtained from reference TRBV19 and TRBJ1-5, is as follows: DGGITQSPKYLFRKEGQNVTLSCEQNLNHDAMYWYRQDPGQGLRLIYYSQIVNDFQKGDIAEGYSVSREKKESFPLTVTSAQKNPTAFYLCASSLDAPRQFINQPQHFGDGTRLSIL.

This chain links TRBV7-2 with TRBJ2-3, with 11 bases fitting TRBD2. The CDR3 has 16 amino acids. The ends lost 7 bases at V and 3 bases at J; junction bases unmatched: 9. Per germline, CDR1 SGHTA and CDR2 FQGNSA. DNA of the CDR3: TGTGCCAGCACCCCAGGGACTAGCGGACCAACAGATACGCAGTATTTT. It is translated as CASTPGTSGPTDTQYF.

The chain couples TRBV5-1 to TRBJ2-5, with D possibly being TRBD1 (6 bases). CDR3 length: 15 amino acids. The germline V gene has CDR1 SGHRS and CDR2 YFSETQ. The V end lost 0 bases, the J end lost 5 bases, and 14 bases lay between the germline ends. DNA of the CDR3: TGCGCCAGCAGCTTGGATGGACAGCCCGCGGAGACCCAGTACTTC. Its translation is CASSLDGQPAETQYF.

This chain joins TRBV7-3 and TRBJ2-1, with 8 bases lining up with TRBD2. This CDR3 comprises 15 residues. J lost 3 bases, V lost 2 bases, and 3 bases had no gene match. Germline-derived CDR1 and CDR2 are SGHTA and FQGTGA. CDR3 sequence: CASSLDSGSYNEQFF. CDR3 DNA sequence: TGTGCCAGCAGCTTAGACAGCGGGAGCTACAATGAGCAGTTCTTC. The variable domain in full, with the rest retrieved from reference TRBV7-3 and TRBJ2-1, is GAGVSQTPSNKVTEKGKYVELRCDPISGHTALYWYRQSLGQGPEFLIYFQGTGAADDSGLPNDRFFAVRPEGSVSTLKIQRTERGDSAVYLCASSLDSGSYNEQFFGPGTRLTVL.

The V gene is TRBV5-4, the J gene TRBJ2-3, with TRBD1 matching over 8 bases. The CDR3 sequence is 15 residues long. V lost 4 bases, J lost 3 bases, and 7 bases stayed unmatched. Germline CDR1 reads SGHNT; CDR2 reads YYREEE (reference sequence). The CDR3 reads CASSLGQGPTDTQYF. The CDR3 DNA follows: TGTGCCAGCAGCCTCGGACAGGGACCTACAGATACGCAGTATTTT.

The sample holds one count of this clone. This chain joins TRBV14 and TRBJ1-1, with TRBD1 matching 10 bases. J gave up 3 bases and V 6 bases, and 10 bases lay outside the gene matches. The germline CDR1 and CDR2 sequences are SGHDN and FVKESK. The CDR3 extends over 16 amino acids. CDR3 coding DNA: TGTGCCAGCAGTCTATTCCGGGACAGGGGTTACACTGAAGCTTTCTTT. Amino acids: CASSLFRDRGYTEAFF.

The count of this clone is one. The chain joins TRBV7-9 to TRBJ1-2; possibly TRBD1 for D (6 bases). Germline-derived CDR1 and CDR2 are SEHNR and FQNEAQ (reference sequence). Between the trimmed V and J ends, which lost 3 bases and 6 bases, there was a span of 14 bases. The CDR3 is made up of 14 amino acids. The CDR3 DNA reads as TGTGCCAGCAGCTTCGTCGCGAGGGGGAATGGCTACACCTTC. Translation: CASSFVARGNGYTF.

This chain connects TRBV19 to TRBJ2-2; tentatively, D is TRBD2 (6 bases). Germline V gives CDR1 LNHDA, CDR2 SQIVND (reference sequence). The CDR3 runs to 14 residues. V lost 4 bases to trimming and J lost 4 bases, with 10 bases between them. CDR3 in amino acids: CASSTDYSTGELFF. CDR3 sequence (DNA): TGTGCCAGTAGTACGGACTACTCCACCGGGGAGCTGTTTTTT. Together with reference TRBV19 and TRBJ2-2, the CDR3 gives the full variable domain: DGGITQSPKYLFRKEGQNVTLSCEQNLNHDAMYWYRQDPGQGLRLIYYSQIVNDFQKGDIAEGYSVSREKKESFPLTVTSAQKNPTAFYLCASSTDYSTGELFFGEGSRLTVL.

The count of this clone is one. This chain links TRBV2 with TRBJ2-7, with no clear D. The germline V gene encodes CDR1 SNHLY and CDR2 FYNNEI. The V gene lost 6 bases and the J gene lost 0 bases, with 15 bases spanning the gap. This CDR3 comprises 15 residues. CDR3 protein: CASRVVGVNSYEQYF. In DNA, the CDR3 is TGTGCCAGCAGGGTGGTTGGGGTCAACTCCTACGAGCAGTACTTC.

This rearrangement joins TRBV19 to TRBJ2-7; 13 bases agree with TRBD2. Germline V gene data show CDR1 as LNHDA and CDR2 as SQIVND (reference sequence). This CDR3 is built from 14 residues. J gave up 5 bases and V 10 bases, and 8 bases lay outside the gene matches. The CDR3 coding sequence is TGTGCCACCACGACTAGCGGGAGGTACGACGAGCAGTACTTC. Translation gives CATTTSGRYDEQYF.

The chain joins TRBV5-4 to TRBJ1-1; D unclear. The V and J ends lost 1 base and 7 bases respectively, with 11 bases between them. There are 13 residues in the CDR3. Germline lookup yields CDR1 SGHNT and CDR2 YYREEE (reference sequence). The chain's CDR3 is CASSLQSANEAFF. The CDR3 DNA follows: TGTGCCAGCAGCTTGCAGTCTGCGAATGAAGCTTTCTTT.

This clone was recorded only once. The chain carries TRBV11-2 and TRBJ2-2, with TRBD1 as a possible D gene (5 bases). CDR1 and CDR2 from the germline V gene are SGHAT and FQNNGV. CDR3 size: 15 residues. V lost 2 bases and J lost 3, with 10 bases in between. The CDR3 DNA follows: TGTGCCAGCAGCTTACAGGGAAGTCACACCGGGGAGCTGTTTTTT. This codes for CASSLQGSHTGELFF.

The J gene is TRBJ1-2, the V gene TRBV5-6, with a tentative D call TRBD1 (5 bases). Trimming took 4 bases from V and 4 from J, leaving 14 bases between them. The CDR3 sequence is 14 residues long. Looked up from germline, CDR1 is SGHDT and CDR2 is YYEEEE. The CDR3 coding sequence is TGTGCCAGCAGCACCGTGACAGTTCCCTATGGCTACACCTTC. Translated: CASSTVTVPYGYTF.

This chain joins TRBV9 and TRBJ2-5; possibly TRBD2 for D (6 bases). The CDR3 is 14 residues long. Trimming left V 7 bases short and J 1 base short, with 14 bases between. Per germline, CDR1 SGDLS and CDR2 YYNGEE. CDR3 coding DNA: TGTGCCAGCTCCGGGGGAGGTGTCCAAGAGACCCAGTACTTC. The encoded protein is CASSGGGVQETQYF.

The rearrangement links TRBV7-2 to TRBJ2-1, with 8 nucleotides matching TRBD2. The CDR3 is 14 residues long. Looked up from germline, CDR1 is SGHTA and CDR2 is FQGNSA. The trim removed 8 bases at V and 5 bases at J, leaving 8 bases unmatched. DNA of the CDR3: TGTGCCAGCGGAGGAGCGGGAGTAAACAATGAGCAGTTCTTC. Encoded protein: CASGGAGVNNEQFF.

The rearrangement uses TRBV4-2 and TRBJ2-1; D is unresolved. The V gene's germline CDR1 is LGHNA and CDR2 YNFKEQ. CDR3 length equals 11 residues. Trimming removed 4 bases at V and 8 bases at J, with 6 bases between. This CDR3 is CASSLRDEQFF. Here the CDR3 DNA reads TGTGCCAGCAGCCTAAGGGATGAGCAGTTCTTC.